These 20 T cell receptor beta chains were sequenced from one sample in a study of response to subunit inactivated influenza vaccine. TCRdb analysed the RT-PCR reads with MiXCR anew, one entry per CDR3 protein. Here the sample spans approximately 500,000 distinct CDR3 sequences, roughly 13% being singletons. Sequencing used PBMCs from blood, obtained roughly 6 weeks after vaccination. Receptors were obtained from a man aged 50-59 years who received an inactivated influenza vaccine.

In this sample, this clonotype turned up a few times. This chain uses TRBV7-2 with TRBJ2-5; 11 bases agree with TRBD1. Unmatched junction bases numbered 9, after V lost 5 bases and J lost 7 bases. The CDR3 contains 15 residues. CDR1 and CDR2 from the germline V gene are SGHTA and FQGNSA. CDR3 sequence reads: CASSPWTGGGRTQYF. Written as DNA, the CDR3 is TGTGCCAGCAGCCCCTGGACAGGGGGCGGAAGGACCCAGTACTTC.

A few counts support this clonotype. V and J are TRBV5-6 and TRBJ2-5, with 12 bases identical to TRBD2. Germline V gene sequence: CDR1 SGHDT, CDR2 YYEEEE. The CDR3 sequence is 16 residues long. Trimming cost V 4 bases and J 4 bases; bases outside gene matches: 8. DNA for the CDR3: TGTGCCAGCAGCCTCCCTAGCGGGGGGGCGGTAGAGACCCAGTACTTC. Translating gives CASSLPSGGAVETQYF.

In this sample, this clonotype turned up a few times. The J gene is TRBJ2-7, the V gene TRBV11-1; 7 bases map to TRBD2. The length of the CDR3 is 19 residues. J was trimmed by 0 bases and V by 1 base; bases with no gene match: 15. Germline loops: CDR1 SGHAT, CDR2 FQDESV (reference sequence). Here the CDR3 DNA reads TGTGCCAGCAGCTTAGGGACCGGGAAACTGGCTAGCGGCTCCTACGAGCAGTACTTC. It specifies CASSLGTGKLASGSYEQYF.

This clonotype was counted only a few times. The V gene is TRBV5-1, the J gene TRBJ2-6; no firm D call. The CDR3 is 16 amino acids. CDR1 is SGHRS, CDR2 YFSETQ, per germline. V shed 3 bases and J shed 1 base, with 11 bases lying between them. CDR3 sequence reads: CASSSSTVSGANVLTF. The CDR3 region has the DNA TGCGCCAGCAGCTCCAGTACAGTATCTGGGGCCAACGTCCTGACTTTC.

This chain uses TRBV5-6 with TRBJ2-1, with TRBD2 identical over 8 bases. Germline trimming cut 4 bases from V and 10 bases from J; bases unmatched to any gene: 16. This CDR3 comprises 16 residues. Germline CDR1 reads SGHDT; CDR2 reads YYEEEE. The CDR3 sequence: CASSRGVAGGSGEQFF. The DNA of the CDR3 is TGTGCCAGCAGCCGGGGAGTTGCGGGAGGTTCAGGGGAGCAGTTCTTC.

Points on this clonotype: The junction shows a germline mismatch at one end, possibly a read error. This chain connects TRBV6-2 or TRBV6-3 to TRBJ2-5; D is uncertain. Per the germline V gene, CDR1 is MNHEY and CDR2 is SVGEGT. This CDR3 region has 11 residues. This CDR3 is CASNYGETQYF. The CDR3 nucleotides read TGTGCCAGCAATTACGGGGAGACCCAGTACTTC.

The table lists this clonotype with a few counts. V is TRBV3-1 and J is TRBJ2-7, with 10 nucleotides matching TRBD1. The CDR3 consists of 16 residues. The V gene end was trimmed by 0 bases and the J gene end by 5 bases; junction bases not matched to a gene: 7. Germline values: CDR1 LGHDT, CDR2 YNNKEL (reference sequence). CDR3 in amino acids: CASSQDYGTGVNEQYF. DNA for the CDR3: TGTGCCAGCAGCCAAGATTACGGGACAGGGGTGAACGAGCAGTACTTC.

This clonotype was observed a few times. The chain recombines TRBV28 with TRBJ2-7; TRBD1 agrees at 9 bases. The CDR3 extends over 13 amino acids. CDR1 and CDR2 (germline): MDHEN, SYDVKM. The V gene end was trimmed by 4 bases and the J gene end by 6 bases; junction bases not matched to a gene: 4. The CDR3 spells CASSSGQGGEQYF. DNA of the CDR3: TGTGCCAGCAGTTCGGGACAGGGCGGCGAGCAGTACTTC.

In this sample, this clonotype turned up a few times. One end of the junction fails to match germline, which may point to a read error. The chain couples TRBV28 to TRBJ1-5; the D is unclear. The CDR3 has 16 residues. The germline V gene encodes CDR1 MDHEN and CDR2 SYDVKM. CDR3 sequence reads: CASSLLRGPEGQAQHF. In DNA form, the CDR3 reads TGTGCCAGCAGTCTCCTTCGGGGTCCTGAGGGTCAGGCCCAGCATTTT. Variable domain in full (rest from reference TRBV28 and TRBJ1-5): DVKVTQSSRYLVKRTGEKVFLECVQDMDHENMFWYRQDPGLGLRLIYFSYDVKMKEKGDIPEGYSVSREKKERFSLILESASTNQTSMYLCASSLLRGPEGQAQHFGDGTRLSIL.

There are a few counts of this clonotype. The genes are TRBV12-3 or TRBV12-4 and TRBJ1-1; D might be TRBD1 (6 bases). The V and J ends lost 5 bases and 1 base respectively, with 14 bases between them. This CDR3 has 15 residues. CDR3: CASSPTTGWNTEAFF. In DNA form, the CDR3 reads TGTGCCAGCAGTCCCACGACAGGTTGGAACACTGAAGCTTTCTTT.

This clonotype was observed a few times. This chain connects TRBV27 to TRBJ2-7; the match to TRBD1 covers 7 bases. Germline trimming cut 2 bases from V and 3 bases from J; bases unmatched to any gene: 4. The CDR3 is made up of 14 amino acids. Germline loops: CDR1 MNHEY, CDR2 SMNVEV (reference sequence). CDR3 amino acids: CASSLLGQLYEQYF. CDR3 coding DNA: TGTGCCAGCAGTTTACTGGGACAGCTCTACGAGCAGTACTTC.

The CDR3 DNA reads as TGTGCCAGCAGCTCCGGTGTGGGCCAAGGGTACGAGCAGTACTTC. Protein product: CASSSGVGQGYEQYF. The V call is TRBV7-6, the J call TRBJ2-7, with no clear D. CDR3 length: 15 residues. Germline assignment: CDR1 SGHVS and CDR2 FNYEAQ. V was pared by 4 bases and J by 4 bases, with 17 bases between.

The V and J genes are TRBV7-8 and TRBJ2-1; D is undetermined. The V gene's germline CDR1 is SGHVS and CDR2 FQNEAQ. The CDR3 length is 18 residues. V shed 0 bases and J shed 0 bases, with 15 bases lying between them. The CDR3 loop reads CASSLANLRLSSYNEQFF. The DNA of the CDR3 is TGTGCCAGCAGCTTAGCGAATCTGCGGTTGAGCTCCTACAATGAGCAGTTCTTC.

The chain links TRBV4-2 to TRBJ2-7; D assignment may be TRBD1 or TRBD2 (6 bases each). This CDR3 is 14 amino acids long. Germline assignment: CDR1 LGHNA and CDR2 YNFKEQ. Trimming left V 8 bases short and J 1 base short, with 15 bases between. CDR3 DNA sequence: TGTGCCAGCGGCCGGGGGCCTCCTTCCTACGAGCAGTACTTC. Residues: CASGRGPPSYEQYF.

The chain is built from TRBV6-2 or TRBV6-3 and TRBJ2-5, with D maybe TRBD1 (5 bases). The CDR3 length is 14 residues. The germline V gene has CDR1 MNHEY and CDR2 SVGEGT. The ends were cut back, 7 bases at V and 6 bases at J, with 18 bases in the middle. DNA of the CDR3: TGTGCCAGCACAACGGCTCAGGGTGCGAAGACCCAGTACTTC. Encoded protein: CASTTAQGAKTQYF.

V is TRBV6-2 or TRBV6-3 and J is TRBJ2-5; 9 bases align to TRBD2. Trimming removed 2 bases from V and 0 bases from J; junction bases left unmatched: 4. The CDR3 totals 16 residues. From germline, CDR1 is MNHEY and CDR2 SVGEGT. CDR3 protein: CASSYSLAGYQETQYF. The CDR3 DNA reads TGTGCCAGCAGTTACAGCCTAGCGGGATACCAAGAGACCCAGTACTTC.

This clonotype was seen once. The chain is built from TRBV10-3 and TRBJ1-2; D not resolved. Trimming took 2 bases from V and 6 from J, leaving 10 bases between them. The CDR3 is made up of 13 amino acids. Germline V lookup: CDR1 ENHRY, CDR2 SYGVKD. The CDR3 sequence is CAISEMETDGYTF. In DNA form, the CDR3 reads TGTGCCATCAGTGAGATGGAGACTGATGGCTACACCTTC.

V is TRBV7-6 and J is TRBJ2-6; D is unclear. The CDR3 totals 19 residues. CDR1 and CDR2 (germline): SGHVS, FNYEAQ. V gave up 5 bases and J gave up 1 base, with 21 bases separating them. CDR3 DNA sequence: TGTGCCAGCAGCGCACGGAGTATTCCTCGAGCGTCTGGGGCCAACGTCCTGACTTTC. This translates into CASSARSIPRASGANVLTF.

This clonotype was observed a few times. This chain joins TRBV27 and TRBJ2-3; 9 bases agree with TRBD2. Losses at the gene ends were 2 bases for V and 5 bases for J; bases not matched to a gene: 14. This CDR3 has 18 amino acids. Looked up from germline, CDR1 is MNHEY and CDR2 is SMNVEV (reference sequence). CDR3 in amino acids: CASSLDGTSGFKVDTQYF. Here the CDR3 DNA reads TGTGCCAGCAGTTTAGATGGTACTAGCGGGTTCAAGGTAGATACGCAGTATTTT.

This clonotype was counted many times. The J gene is TRBJ2-7, the V gene TRBV4-3; 11 nucleotides agree with TRBD2. V shed 2 bases and J 1 base; nucleotides not matched to a gene: 10. This CDR3 is built from 18 residues. Germline-derived CDR1 and CDR2 are LGHNA and YSLEER. The CDR3 region is CASSQSIAGGKLSYEQYF. The CDR3 nucleotides are TGCGCCAGCAGCCAATCAATAGCGGGGGGGAAGTTGTCCTACGAGCAGTACTTC.